Given below is one T cell receptor beta chain in context. What antigen it recognizes has not been identified. No base quality information exists; no much larger clone differs at one position. These data are taken from a study of blood T cells in healthy people across ages (dated by TCRdb to the mid-2010s). Turning to the overall study: In model experiments, template switching captured roughly one uniquely barcoded TCR beta cDNA molecule for every two T cells. The study measured age-related changes in TCR beta repertoire diversity using deep sequencing normalized with unique cDNA molecular identifiers. The donors were split into four age groups: young (average roughly 15 years), middle-aged (39), aged (roughly 68) and long-lived (over 80). To avoid experimental bias, donors of different ages were distributed randomly across sequencing lanes. Two additional independent replicas of 1 million unique cDNA reads from the same blood draw were analyzed for two donors (one aged 18 to 29 and one aged 80 or older).

Systemically healthy Caucasian individuals from Russia, 39 in total and aged roughly 6 to 100 years, were included as donors. Approximately 9.3 milliliters of peripheral blood were drawn from each donor into EDTA-treated Vacutainer tubes. Ficoll-Paque density-gradient centrifugation was used to isolate PBMCs, with at least 6.5 million obtained per sample. Trizol reagent was used to extract total RNA from PBMCs, with at least 5 micrograms per sample. Naive CD45RAhigh/CD27high T cell percentages were measured by flow cytometry on a PBMC aliquot from every donor. Study-wide conclusions, independent of this receptor: Observed TCR beta diversity per million T cells fell roughly linearly with age, and a significant reduction was already apparent by age approximately 40. Observed TCR beta diversity correlated strongly with the percentage of naive T cells measured by flow cytometry. Compared with the aged group, the long-lived group had more naive CD4+ T cells, fewer expanded clones and increased TCR diversity, a pattern suggesting age selection. Since profiling was done on bulk unsorted PBMCs, naive and antigen-experienced compartments could not be conclusively compared. Because the CMV infection status of the donors was unknown, age-related changes in expanded clonotypes may potentially have been confounded. Estimates of total diversity based on one million sequenced T cells were considered lower bounds and underestimates.

Libraries were built with 5' RACE. TCRdb records Illumina HiSeq 2500 as the sequencer. A second PCR of roughly 7 to 12 cycles was run with a J-beta primer mix and a sample-barcoded 5' primer. Each TCR beta cDNA molecule received a unique molecular identifier from a template-switch 5' adaptor carrying 12 random nucleotides. Each sample yielded at least 3 million CDR3-containing paired-end reads. All of the RNA was converted into first-strand cDNA using the Mint cDNA synthesis kit, with a TRBC-specific oligonucleotide serving as the primer. Following uracil-DNA glycosylase treatment, a first 18-cycle PCR with universal primers M1SS and BC2_uni_R was performed on all cDNA. The source study handled its data this way. For normalization, 1 million high-quality reads, each with a distinct molecular identifier, were randomly selected from each sample. Instead of being binned into consensus sequences, reads with shared molecular identifiers were discarded. MiTCR, set to a Q25 quality threshold and the strictest error-elimination algorithm, was used for CDR3 identification, clonotype clustering and error correction. A nonparametric unseen species model with Euler transformation was used to estimate a lower bound on total TCR beta diversity. TCRdb trimmed the raw reads at Q25, called clones with MiXCR and kept productive beta chains. CDR3 protein sequences are deduplicated, and each keeps its most common genes and DNA. Clone size and V and J calls follow TCRdb, not the original study. The sample yields 800,000 or so distinct CDR3 sequences; around 45% were counted once. The ten largest account for 15% to 20% of the sample.

The sequencing input was blood. The source of this sequence is an elderly man in good health.

The nucleotide sequence reads TGTGCCAGCAGCTTAAGTCCTGCCGGGGAGCTGTTTTTT. Translated, it gives CASSLSPAGELFF. Recombination linked TRBV7-3 to TRBJ2-2, with the identity of the D gene unclear. The CDR3 runs 13 amino acids, cysteine and phenylalanine included. Left in the record is the CDR3 DNA by itself, 39 bases read in frame from the first base. V is cut by 1 base and J by 6 bases, and the space between the germline ends is 6 bases. According to the germline V gene, CDR1 reads SGHTA and CDR2 reads FQGTGA.